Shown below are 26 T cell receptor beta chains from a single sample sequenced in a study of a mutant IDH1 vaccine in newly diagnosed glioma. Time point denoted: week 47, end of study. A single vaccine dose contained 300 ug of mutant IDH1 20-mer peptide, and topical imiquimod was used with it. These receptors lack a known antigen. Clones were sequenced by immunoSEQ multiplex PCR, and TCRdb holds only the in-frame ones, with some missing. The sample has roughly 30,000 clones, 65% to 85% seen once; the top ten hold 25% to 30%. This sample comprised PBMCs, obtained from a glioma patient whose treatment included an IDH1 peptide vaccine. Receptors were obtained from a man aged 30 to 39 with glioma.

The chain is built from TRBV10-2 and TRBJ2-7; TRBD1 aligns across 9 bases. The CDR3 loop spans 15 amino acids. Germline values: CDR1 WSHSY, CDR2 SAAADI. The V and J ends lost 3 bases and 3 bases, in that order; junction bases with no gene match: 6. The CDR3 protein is CASSDTGTGFYEQYF. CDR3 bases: TGCGCCAGCAGTGACACCGGGACAGGGTTCTACGAGCAGTACTTC.

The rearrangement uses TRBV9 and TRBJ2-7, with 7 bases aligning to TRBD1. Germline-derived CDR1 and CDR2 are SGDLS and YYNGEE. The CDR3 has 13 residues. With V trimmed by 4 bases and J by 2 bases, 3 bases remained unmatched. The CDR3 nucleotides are TGTGCCAGCAGCTTGGGACAGACCTACGAGCAGTACTTC. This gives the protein CASSLGQTYEQYF.

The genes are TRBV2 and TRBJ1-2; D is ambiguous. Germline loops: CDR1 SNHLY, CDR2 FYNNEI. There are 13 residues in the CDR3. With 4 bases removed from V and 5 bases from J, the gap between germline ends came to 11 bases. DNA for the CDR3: TGTGCCAGCAGTGTAACAGACTTTTATGGCTACACCTTC. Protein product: CASSVTDFYGYTF. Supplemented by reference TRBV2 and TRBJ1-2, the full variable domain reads EPEVTQTPSHQVTQMGQEVILRCVPISNHLYFYWYRQILGQKVEFLVSFYNNEISEKSEIFDDQFSVERPDGSNFTLKIRSTKLEDSAMYFCASSVTDFYGYTFGSGTRLTVV.

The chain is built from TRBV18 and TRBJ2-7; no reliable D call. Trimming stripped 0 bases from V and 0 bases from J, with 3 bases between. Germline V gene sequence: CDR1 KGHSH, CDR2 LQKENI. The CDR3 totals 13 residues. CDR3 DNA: TGTGCCAGCTCACCACCAGACTCCTACGAGCAGTACTTC. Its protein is CASSPPDSYEQYF.

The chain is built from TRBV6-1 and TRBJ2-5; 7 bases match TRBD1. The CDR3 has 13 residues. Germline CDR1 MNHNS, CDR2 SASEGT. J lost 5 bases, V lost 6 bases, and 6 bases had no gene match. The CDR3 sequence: CASSSGQRETQYF. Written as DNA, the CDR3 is TGTGCCAGCAGCTCGGGACAGAGGGAGACCCAGTACTTC.

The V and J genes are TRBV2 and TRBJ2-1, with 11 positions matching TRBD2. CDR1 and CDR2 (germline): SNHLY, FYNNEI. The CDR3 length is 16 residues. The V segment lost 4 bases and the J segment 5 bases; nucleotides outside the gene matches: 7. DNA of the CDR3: TGTGCCAGCAGTGGATTTACTAGCGGGGGCCACAATGAGCAGTTCTTC. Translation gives CASSGFTSGGHNEQFF.

Written as DNA, the CDR3 is TGTGCCATCAGTGAACTAGCGGAAACCTACGAGCAGTACTTC. Translating it yields CAISELAETYEQYF. This rearrangement joins TRBV10-3 to TRBJ2-7, with 8 bases that match TRBD2. Germline V gene data show CDR1 as ENHRY and CDR2 as SYGVKD. V was pared by 3 bases and J by 2 bases, with 3 bases of the junction left unmatched. The CDR3 has 14 residues.

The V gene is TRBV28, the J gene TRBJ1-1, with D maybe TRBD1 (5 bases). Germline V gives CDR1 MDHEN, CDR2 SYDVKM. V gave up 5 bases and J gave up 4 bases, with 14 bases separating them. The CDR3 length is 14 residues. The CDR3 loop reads CASSASGLGTEAFF. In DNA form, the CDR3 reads TGTGCCAGCAGTGCCTCAGGGTTGGGCACTGAAGCTTTCTTT.

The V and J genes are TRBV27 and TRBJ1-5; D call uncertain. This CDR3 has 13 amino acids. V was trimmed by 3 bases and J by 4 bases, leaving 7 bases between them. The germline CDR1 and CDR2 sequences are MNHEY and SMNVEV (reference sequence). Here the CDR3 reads CASSFSENQPQHF. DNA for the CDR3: TGTGCCAGCAGTTTTTCAGAGAATCAGCCCCAGCATTTT.

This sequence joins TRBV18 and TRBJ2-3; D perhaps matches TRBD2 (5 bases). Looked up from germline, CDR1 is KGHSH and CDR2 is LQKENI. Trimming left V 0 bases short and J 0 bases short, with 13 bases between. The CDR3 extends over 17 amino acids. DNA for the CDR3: TGTGCCAGCTCACCACCGGGCACTAGACTCAGCACAGATACGCAGTATTTT. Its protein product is CASSPPGTRLSTDTQYF.

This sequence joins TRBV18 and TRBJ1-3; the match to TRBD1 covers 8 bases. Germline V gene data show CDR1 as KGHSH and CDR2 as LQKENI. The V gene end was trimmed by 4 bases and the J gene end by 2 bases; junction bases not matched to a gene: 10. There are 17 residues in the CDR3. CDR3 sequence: CASSRDARRGPGNTIYF. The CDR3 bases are TGTGCCAGCTCACGAGACGCCCGCAGGGGGCCTGGAAACACCATATATTTT.

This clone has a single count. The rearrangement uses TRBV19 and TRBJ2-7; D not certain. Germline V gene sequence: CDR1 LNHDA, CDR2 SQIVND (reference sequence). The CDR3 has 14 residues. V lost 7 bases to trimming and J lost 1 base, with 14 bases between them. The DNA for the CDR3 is TGTGCCAGTACCAAAACAGCCCCTTCCTACGAGCAGTACTTC. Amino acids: CASTKTAPSYEQYF.

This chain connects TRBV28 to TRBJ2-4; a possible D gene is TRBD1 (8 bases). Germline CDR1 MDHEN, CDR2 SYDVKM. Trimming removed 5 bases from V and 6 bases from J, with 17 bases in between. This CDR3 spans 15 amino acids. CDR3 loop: CASSPPTGGGNIQYF. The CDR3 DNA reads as TGTGCCAGCAGTCCCCCCACAGGGGGGGGAAACATTCAGTACTTC.

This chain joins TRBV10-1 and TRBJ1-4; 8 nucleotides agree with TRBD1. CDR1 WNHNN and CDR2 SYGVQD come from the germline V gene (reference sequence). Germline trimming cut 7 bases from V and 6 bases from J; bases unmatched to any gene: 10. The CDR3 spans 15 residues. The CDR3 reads CASTPGTGGDEKLFF. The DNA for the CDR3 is TGCGCCAGCACACCCGGGACAGGCGGGGATGAAAAACTGTTTTTT.

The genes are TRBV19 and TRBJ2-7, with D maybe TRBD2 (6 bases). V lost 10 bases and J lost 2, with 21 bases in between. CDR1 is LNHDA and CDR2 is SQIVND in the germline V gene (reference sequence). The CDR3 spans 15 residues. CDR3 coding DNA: TGTGCCATCTCCCCTGGGGGAACTAGCACCTACGAGCAGTACTTC. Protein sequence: CAISPGGTSTYEQYF. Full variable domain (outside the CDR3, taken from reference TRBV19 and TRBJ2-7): DGGITQSPKYLFRKEGQNVTLSCEQNLNHDAMYWYRQDPGQGLRLIYYSQIVNDFQKGDIAEGYSVSREKKESFPLTVTSAQKNPTAFYLCAISPGGTSTYEQYFGPGTRLTVT.

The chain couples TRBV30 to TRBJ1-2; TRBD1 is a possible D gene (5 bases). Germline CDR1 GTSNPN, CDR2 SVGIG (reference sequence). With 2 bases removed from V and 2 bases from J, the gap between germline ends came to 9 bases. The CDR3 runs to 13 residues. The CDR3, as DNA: TGTGCCTGGAGTATGGACATGAACTATGGCTACACCTTC. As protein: CAWSMDMNYGYTF.

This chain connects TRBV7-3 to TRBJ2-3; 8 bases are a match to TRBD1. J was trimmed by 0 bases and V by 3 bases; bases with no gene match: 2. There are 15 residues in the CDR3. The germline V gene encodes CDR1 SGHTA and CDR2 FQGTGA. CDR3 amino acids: CASSLDRASTDTQYF. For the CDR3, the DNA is TGTGCCAGCAGCTTGGACAGGGCTAGCACAGATACGCAGTATTTT.

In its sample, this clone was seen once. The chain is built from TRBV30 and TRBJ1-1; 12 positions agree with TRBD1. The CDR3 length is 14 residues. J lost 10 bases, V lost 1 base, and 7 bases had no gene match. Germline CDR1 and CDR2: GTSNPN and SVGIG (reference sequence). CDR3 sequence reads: CAWSGGQGAFGAFF. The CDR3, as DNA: TGTGCCTGGAGTGGGGGACAGGGGGCGTTCGGAGCTTTCTTT.

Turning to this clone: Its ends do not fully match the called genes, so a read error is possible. CDR3: CAHQGTSGSNEQFF. In DNA form, the CDR3 reads TGCGCCCATCAAGGGACTAGCGGGAGTAATGAGCAGTTCTTC. This sequence joins TRBV10-3 and TRBJ2-1; TRBD2 matches 14 bases. Germline CDR1 and CDR2: ENHRY and SYGVKD. The CDR3 extends over 14 amino acids.

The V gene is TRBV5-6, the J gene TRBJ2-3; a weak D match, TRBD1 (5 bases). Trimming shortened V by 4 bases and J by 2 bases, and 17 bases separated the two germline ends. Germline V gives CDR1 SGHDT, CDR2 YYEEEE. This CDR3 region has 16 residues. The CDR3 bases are TGTGCCAGCAGCCCTCCCGCTGGGGCTCACACAGATACGCAGTATTTT. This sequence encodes CASSPPAGAHTDTQYF.

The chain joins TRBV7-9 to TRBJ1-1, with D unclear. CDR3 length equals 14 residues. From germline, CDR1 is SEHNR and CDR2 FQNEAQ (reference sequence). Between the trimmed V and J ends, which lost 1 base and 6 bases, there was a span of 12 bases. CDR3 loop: CASSLGGSLSEAFF. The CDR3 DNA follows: TGTGCCAGCAGCTTAGGGGGAAGTCTCTCTGAAGCTTTCTTT.

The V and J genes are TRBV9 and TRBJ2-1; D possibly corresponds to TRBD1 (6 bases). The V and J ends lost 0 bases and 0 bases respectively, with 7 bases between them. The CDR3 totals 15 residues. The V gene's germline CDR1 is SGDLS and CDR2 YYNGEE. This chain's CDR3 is CASSVAQGSYNEQFF. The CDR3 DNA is TGTGCCAGCAGCGTAGCACAGGGCTCCTACAATGAGCAGTTCTTC.

CDR3: CASRGLARSEYEQYF. For the CDR3, the DNA is TGTGCCAGCAGGGGACTAGCGCGTTCAGAGTACGAGCAGTACTTC. The chain recombines TRBV2 with TRBJ2-7; 10 bases map to TRBD2. The J segment lost 4 bases and the V segment lost 6 bases, leaving 9 bases of the junction unmatched. Germline CDR1 and CDR2: SNHLY and FYNNEI. This CDR3 contains 15 residues.

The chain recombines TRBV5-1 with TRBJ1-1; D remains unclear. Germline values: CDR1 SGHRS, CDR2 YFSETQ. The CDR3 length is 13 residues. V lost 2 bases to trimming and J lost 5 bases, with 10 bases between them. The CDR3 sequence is CASSLEWFTEAFF. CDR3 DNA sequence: TGCGCCAGCAGCTTAGAATGGTTTACTGAAGCTTTCTTT.

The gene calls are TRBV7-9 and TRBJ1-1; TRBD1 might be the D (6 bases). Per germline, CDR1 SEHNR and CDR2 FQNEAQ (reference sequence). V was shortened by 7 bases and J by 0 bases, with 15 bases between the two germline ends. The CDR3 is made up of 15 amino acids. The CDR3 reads CASNEVGTLNTEAFF. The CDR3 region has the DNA TGTGCCAGCAACGAAGTTGGGACACTGAACACTGAAGCTTTCTTT.

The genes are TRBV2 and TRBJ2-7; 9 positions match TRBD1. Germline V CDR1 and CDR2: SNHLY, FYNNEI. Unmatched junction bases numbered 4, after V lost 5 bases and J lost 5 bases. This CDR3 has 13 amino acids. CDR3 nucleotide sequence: TGTGCCAGCAGTTGGGACAGGGCCAACGAGCAGTACTTC. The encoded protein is CASSWDRANEQYF. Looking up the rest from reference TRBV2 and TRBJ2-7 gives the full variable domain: EPEVTQTPSHQVTQMGQEVILRCVPISNHLYFYWYRQILGQKVEFLVSFYNNEISEKSEIFDDQFSVERPDGSNFTLKIRSTKLEDSAMYFCASSWDRANEQYFGPGTRLTVT.